These T cell receptor beta chains were read from a single sample in a study of blood T cell repertoires in COVID-19. Here immunoSEQ multiplex PCR was the method, and the copy in TCRdb shows in-frame clones only, minus some. The sample holds a few hundred thousand clones, 70% to 85% seen once. Material: peripheral blood. These receptors all come from a human donor with acute or convalescent COVID-19. The donor label of this sample is uncertain. The CDR3 runs from the conserved cysteine through the conserved F or W. Each record gives: V gene, D gene, clone size, J gene, CDR3 protein, CDR3 DNA. The D gene is left open where the match is weak. A clone size is listed for some rows: how often the clone was seen (once, few, many), or a class if it is expanded.

>TRBV2|-|-|TRBJ1-5
CASSDQGHFNQPQHF
TGTGCCAGCAGTGACCAGGGCCATTTCAATCAGCCCCAGCATTTT
>TRBV28|-|-|TRBJ1-6
CASREGGNNSPLHF
TGTGCCAGCAGGGAAGGGGGAAATAATTCACCCCTCCACTTT
>TRBV28|-|-|TRBJ1-1
CASTYRRGGAGNTEAFF
TGTGCCAGCACCTACCGACGCGGGGGCGCGGGGAACACTGAAGCTTTCTTT
>TRBV5-4|TRBD2|once|TRBJ2-1
CASSSTSLLAGGGNEQFF
TGTGCCAGCAGCTCCACTTCATTACTAGCGGGGGGTGGGAATGAGCAGTTCTTC
>TRBV3-1/TRBV3-2|-|-|TRBJ1-1
CASSPRSEGSEAFF
TGTGCCAGCAGCCCACGGTCGGAGGGCTCTGAAGCTTTCTTT
>TRBV5-6|-|many|TRBJ1-1
CASSSSRVSWTEAFF
TGTGCCAGCAGCTCCTCGAGGGTTTCCTGGACTGAAGCTTTCTTT
>TRBV27|TRBD1|-|TRBJ1-1
CASSPVPGQGMRTEAFF
TGTGCCAGCAGTCCCGTCCCGGGACAGGGAATGCGCACTGAAGCTTTCTTT
>TRBV4-1|-|-|TRBJ2-7
CASSQDLLGRSYEQYF
TGCGCCAGCAGCCAAGATCTTTTGGGGAGATCCTACGAGCAGTACTTC
>TRBV19|-|-|TRBJ1-1
CASSSRRFEVNTEAFF
TGTGCCAGTAGCTCTCGGCGCTTCGAGGTAAACACTGAAGCTTTCTTT
>TRBV28|TRBD1|-|TRBJ2-7
CASTRTGGSYEQYF
TGTGCCAGCACCAGGACAGGGGGCTCCTACGAGCAGTACTTC
>TRBV6-5|-|-|TRBJ1-1
CASSTGQTEAFF
TGTGCCAGCAGTACCGGACAGACTGAAGCTTTCTTT
>TRBV7-2|-|-|TRBJ2-7
CASSFRGAEQYF
TGTGCCAGCAGCTTCAGGGGGGCCGAGCAGTACTTC
>TRBV30|-|-|TRBJ2-1
CAWRPKTPTGGQYHNEQFF
TGTGCCTGGAGGCCTAAAACCCCCACGGGTGGACAGTACCACAATGAGCAGTTCTTC
>TRBV2|-|once|TRBJ1-6
CASRAGSFNSPLHF
TGTGCCAGCAGAGCCGGGAGTTTTAATTCACCCCTCCACTTT
>TRBV11-3|TRBD1|-|TRBJ2-2
CASSLGTGTATGELFF
TGTGCCAGCAGCTTAGGAACCGGGACAGCGACCGGGGAGCTGTTTTTT
>TRBV6-1|TRBD1|many|TRBJ1-1
CASSEPGQYTEAFF
TGTGCCAGCAGTGAACCGGGACAGTACACTGAAGCTTTCTTT
>TRBV12-3/TRBV12-4|TRBD1|once|TRBJ1-2
CASRKQGTGGYTF
TGTGCCAGCAGAAAACAGGGGACTGGGGGCTACACCTTC
>TRBV15|TRBD2|-|TRBJ2-2
CATTGLAGSGELFF
TGTGCCACCACAGGACTAGCGGGATCCGGGGAGCTGTTTTTT
>TRBV19|TRBD1|-|TRBJ1-2
CASSTATGVYGYTF
TGTGCCAGTAGCACTGCTACAGGGGTCTATGGCTACACCTTC
>TRBV11-3|-|-|TRBJ2-1
CASSLADGPFYEQFF
TGTGCCAGCAGCTTAGCGGATGGGCCTTTCTATGAGCAGTTCTTC
>TRBV10-3|TRBD1|-|TRBJ1-2
CAISELGQGALGYTF
TGTGCCATCAGTGAGTTGGGACAGGGGGCGCTTGGCTACACCTTC
>TRBV5-1|-|-|TRBJ2-3
CASSTGIGSTDTQYF
TGCGCCAGCAGCACAGGGATTGGAAGCACAGATACGCAGTATTTT
>TRBV5-1|TRBD1|-|TRBJ1-1
CASSLQGAGVGTEAFF
TGCGCCAGCAGCTTGCAGGGGGCAGGGGTAGGCACTGAAGCTTTCTTT
>TRBV2|TRBD1|few|TRBJ1-2
CASSSDRGRTF
TGTGCCAGCAGCTCCGACAGGGGAAGAACCTTC
>TRBV11-2|-|-|TRBJ1-1
CASSSRGAEAFF
TGTGCCAGCAGCTCTCGGGGGGCTGAAGCTTTCTTT
>TRBV12-3/TRBV12-4|-|-|TRBJ2-7
CASGPTQASEQYF
TGTGCCAGCGGCCCCACGCAGGCCTCCGAGCAGTACTTC
>TRBV30|-|-|TRBJ1-5
CAWSGTETSPQHF
TGTGCCTGGAGTGGGACAGAAACATCGCCCCAGCATTTT
>TRBV18|TRBD1|-|TRBJ1-1
CASSLGQGNTEAFF
TGTGCCAGCTCACTCGGACAGGGGAACACTGAAGCTTTCTTT
>TRBV18|-|once|TRBJ1-6
CASSPQGGGLPLHF
TGTGCCAGCTCACCTCAAGGCGGGGGGCTACCCCTCCACTTT
>TRBV24-1|-|-|TRBJ2-7
CATTSRDIETYEQYF
TGTGCCACCACTTCAAGGGACATAGAAACCTACGAGCAGTACTTC
>TRBV10-2|-|-|TRBJ2-7
CASRQDLTLYEQYF
TGCGCCAGCAGGCAGGACTTAACCCTCTACGAGCAGTACTTC
>TRBV7-9|-|few|TRBJ1-2
CASSSTHEGKRYGYTF
TGTGCCAGCAGCTCAACCCACGAGGGCAAGCGGTATGGCTACACCTTC
>TRBV30|-|once|TRBJ1-3
CAWSVRRQGISSGNTIYF
TGTGCCTGGAGTGTACGGCGGCAGGGAATTTCCTCTGGAAACACCATATATTTT
>TRBV6-6|-|-|TRBJ1-6
CASSYSRAPDNSPLHF
TGTGCCAGCAGTTACTCGAGGGCTCCAGATAATTCACCCCTCCACTTT
>TRBV29-1|-|-|TRBJ1-2
CSVEDRVRQGYTF
TGCAGCGTTGAAGATCGTGTCAGGCAGGGCTACACCTTC
>TRBV2|-|-|TRBJ2-5
CASSENQAYQETQYF
TGTGCCAGCAGTGAAAACCAGGCCTACCAAGAGACCCAGTACTTC
>TRBV5-4|-|-|TRBJ1-6
CASSLRQGNSPLHF
TGTGCCAGCAGCTTGAGGCAGGGGAATTCACCCCTCCACTTT
>TRBV4-1|TRBD1|-|TRBJ1-4
CASSRDSFEKLFF
TGCGCCAGCAGCCGGGACAGCTTTGAAAAACTGTTTTTT
>TRBV5-5|-|once|TRBJ1-6
CASSLVGGLQGPLHF
TGTGCCAGCAGCTTGGTTGGAGGTCTGCAAGGACCCCTCCACTTT
>TRBV7-9|-|-|TRBJ1-2
CASSGGTERGYTF
TGTGCCAGCAGCGGGGGGACCGAGAGAGGCTACACCTTC
>TRBV12-3/TRBV12-4|-|few|TRBJ1-1
CASSFQGSTEAFF
TGTGCCAGCAGTTTTCAGGGATCCACTGAAGCTTTCTTT
>TRBV6-4|TRBD2|-|TRBJ2-7
CASSAGTSGATYEQYF
TGTGCCAGCAGTGCGGGGACTAGCGGGGCAACCTACGAGCAGTACTTC
>TRBV10-3|-|-|TRBJ1-1
CAIKLSERNTEAFF
TGTGCCATCAAACTCTCCGAAAGGAACACTGAAGCTTTCTTT
>TRBV2|TRBD1|-|TRBJ1-2
CASSEDRGTRGYTF
TGTGCCAGCAGTGAAGACAGGGGTACACGTGGCTACACCTTC
>TRBV19|TRBD2|-|TRBJ2-1
CASSIGQAGAVHEQFF
TGTGCCAGTAGTATCGGCCAAGCGGGGGCCGTACATGAGCAGTTCTTC
>TRBV5-1|TRBD1|-|TRBJ1-4
CASSLNSLTGREKLFF
TGCGCCAGCAGCTTGAACTCGTTGACAGGGCGGGAAAAACTGTTTTTT
>TRBV7-9|-|few|TRBJ1-3
CASSLGHSGNTIYF
TGTGCCAGCAGCTTAGGGCATTCAGGAAACACCATATATTTT
>TRBV11-2|-|-|TRBJ1-2
CASSPARRGGYTF
TGTGCCAGCAGCCCGGCCAGAAGGGGTGGCTACACCTTC
>TRBV19|-|-|TRBJ1-2
CASSIVGGQQYGYTF
TGTGCCAGTAGTATAGTAGGAGGACAGCAATATGGCTACACCTTC
>TRBV5-1|TRBD1|-|TRBJ2-7
CASSIPTGQDEQYF
TGCGCCAGCAGCATACCGACAGGGCAGGACGAGCAGTACTTC
>TRBV12-3/TRBV12-4|-|-|TRBJ2-1
CASSFDGYNEQFF
TGTGCCAGCAGTTTCGACGGGTACAATGAGCAGTTCTTC
>TRBV6-5|-|once|TRBJ2-7
CASSTPGERVGEQYF
TGTGCCAGCAGCACCCCGGGGGAGCGGGTGGGAGAGCAGTACTTC
>TRBV6-5|-|-|TRBJ2-7
CASSTGRAYEQYF
TGTGCCAGCAGCACAGGGAGGGCCTACGAGCAGTACTTC
>TRBV5-1|TRBD1|-|TRBJ1-6
CASSRGDREGSPLHF
TGCGCCAGCAGCCGCGGAGACAGGGAAGGTTCACCCCTCCACTTT